The next 26 T cell receptor beta chains were all read from a single sample in a study of CD8 T cells in ankylosing spondylitis. Regarding the study as a whole: Seven to nine highly homologous variants made up a TCR beta motif, and this motif appeared characteristic of ankylosing spondylitis blood.

TCRdb used MiXCR to reprocess the 5' RACE reads, holding one entry per CDR3 protein. This table has 700,000 to 850,000 distinct CDR3 sequences, 12% appearing once. The antigens these receptors bind are not known. The specimen sequenced was blood, either unsorted or a sorted T cell fraction (not recorded which). The receptors originated from a male donor with ankylosing spondylitis.

This clonotype occurred many times. This rearrangement joins TRBV12-3 or TRBV12-4 to TRBJ2-2, with a possible D match to TRBD2 (6 bases). Trimming removed 6 bases from V and 5 bases from J, with 19 bases in between. This CDR3 comprises 16 residues. CDR3 sequence reads: CASSPRGGAITGELFF. The CDR3 nucleotides are TGTGCCAGCAGCCCTCGAGGAGGGGCGATAACCGGGGAGCTGTTTTTT.

The rearrangement links TRBV20-1 to TRBJ2-1, with 7 bases aligning to TRBD2. CDR3 length equals 14 residues. Germline V gene lookup returns CDR1 DFQATT and CDR2 SNEGSKA (reference sequence). The ends lost 0 bases at V and 5 bases at J; junction bases unmatched: 4. This CDR3 reads CSARDRTRHNEQFF. DNA of the CDR3: TGCAGTGCTAGAGATCGGACTAGACACAATGAGCAGTTCTTC.

The sample holds a few counts of this clonotype. CDR3 in amino acids: CASSLDLVNTEAFF. In DNA, the CDR3 is TGTGCCAGCAGCTTAGATTTGGTGAACACTGAAGCTTTCTTT. The chain joins TRBV11-2 to TRBJ1-1; D not certain. Germline assignment: CDR1 SGHAT and CDR2 FQNNGV. CDR3 length equals 14 residues. V dropped 0 bases and J dropped 0 bases, with 5 bases sitting between them.

The V call is TRBV20-1, the J call TRBJ2-1; 7 bases match TRBD1. The trim removed 5 bases at V and 9 bases at J, leaving 13 bases unmatched. The CDR3 runs 14 residues. CDR1 and CDR2 (germline): DFQATT, SNEGSKA (reference sequence). CDR3 residues: CSAQPGQTLSEQFF. The CDR3 coding sequence is TGCAGTGCTCAACCGGGACAGACCTTATCTGAGCAGTTCTTC.

The CDR3 is CASSLYKRTLNTDTQYF. The CDR3 coding sequence is TGTGCCAGCAGCCTTTACAAGCGGACACTAAACACAGATACGCAGTATTTT. The chain has TRBV7-2 and TRBJ2-3; TRBD1 or TRBD2 may be the D gene (5 bases each). The V end lost 5 bases, the J end lost 2 bases, and 20 bases lay between the germline ends. CDR3 length: 17 residues. From germline, CDR1 is SGHTA and CDR2 FQGNSA.

This clonotype has ten or more counts. This chain joins TRBV29-1 and TRBJ2-7; 12 nucleotides match TRBD1. The germline V gene has CDR1 SQVTM and CDR2 ANQGSEA. The CDR3 loop spans 13 amino acids. V shed 6 bases, J shed 1 base, and the junction held 1 base outside the gene matches. This CDR3 is CSVGQGASYEQYF. As DNA, the CDR3 is TGCAGCGTGGGACAGGGGGCATCCTACGAGCAGTACTTC.

The genes are TRBV5-1 and TRBJ2-6; TRBD2 is a possible D gene (5 bases). V lost 0 bases and J lost 4, with 14 bases in between. From germline, CDR1 is SGHRS and CDR2 YFSETQ. This CDR3 spans 17 amino acids. CDR3 region: CASSLGERASGANVLTF. The CDR3 nucleotides are TGCGCCAGCAGCTTGGGCGAGAGGGCGAGCGGGGCCAACGTCCTGACTTTC.

This clonotype has a handful of counts. V is TRBV15 and J is TRBJ2-7; TRBD1 matches at 9 bases. CDR1 LNHNV and CDR2 YYDKDF come from the germline V gene (reference sequence). Trimming at V came to 2 bases and at J to 9 bases, leaving 11 bases not matched to a gene. The CDR3 has 15 residues. The CDR3 DNA reads as TGTGCCACCAGCAGATACGGACAGGGGTATGCTGGGCAGTACTTC. Translating it yields CATSRYGQGYAGQYF.

This clonotype was found many times. The chain is built from TRBV12-3 or TRBV12-4 and TRBJ2-7; possible D gene TRBD1, 6 bases. V gave up 9 bases and J gave up 2 bases, with 11 bases separating them. This CDR3 is 12 amino acids long. CDR3 sequence: CASSTGPYEQYF. The CDR3 DNA sequence: TGTGCCAGTTCGACAGGACCCTACGAGCAGTACTTC.

J is TRBJ2-3 and V is TRBV5-1, with D perhaps TRBD2 (6 bases). This CDR3 has 16 amino acids. V was cut by 4 bases and J by 3 bases, with 18 bases left in between. Germline CDR1 reads SGHRS; CDR2 reads YFSETQ. This CDR3 reads CASSISAEGRTDTQYF. The CDR3 region has the DNA TGCGCCAGCAGCATCTCAGCGGAGGGGAGGACAGATACGCAGTATTTT.

The chain combines TRBV7-8 with TRBJ2-7; 8 bases map to TRBD2. V shed 2 bases and J 2 bases; nucleotides not matched to a gene: 14. Germline V lookup: CDR1 SGHVS, CDR2 FQNEAQ. The CDR3 covers 18 residues. CDR3 sequence (DNA): TGTGCCAGCAGCTTATGGCATGGTGGGGCTAGCGGGCCCTACGAGCAGTACTTC. Translation gives CASSLWHGGASGPYEQYF.

This clonotype appeared a few times. This rearrangement joins TRBV28 to TRBJ1-2; D gene ambiguous. Germline CDR1 is MDHEN and CDR2 is SYDVKM. The V end was cut by 3 bases, the J end by 4 bases, with 12 bases between. The length of the CDR3 is 14 residues. The CDR3 sequence: CASSLISIPYGYTF. The CDR3 region has the DNA TGTGCCAGCAGTTTGATTTCCATCCCCTATGGCTACACCTTC.

The CDR3 spells CASSLGVGHLVYEQYF. CDR3 nucleotide sequence: TGCGCCAGCAGCTTGGGGGTGGGACACCTAGTCTACGAGCAGTACTTC. This chain uses TRBV5-1 with TRBJ2-7, with D maybe TRBD1 (6 bases). The V gene lost 0 bases and the J gene lost 3 bases, with 16 bases spanning the gap. CDR1 SGHRS and CDR2 YFSETQ come from the germline V gene. The CDR3 consists of 16 residues.

This clonotype showed up just a few times. CDR3 sequence reads: CASSYWSGGGSYNEQFF. The CDR3 DNA sequence: TGTGCCAGCAGTTACTGGAGCGGGGGGGGGTCCTACAATGAGCAGTTCTTC. The chain carries TRBV6-5 and TRBJ2-1; 10 bases align to TRBD2. The CDR3 has 17 residues. CDR1 and CDR2 (germline): MNHEY, SVGAGI. J lost 1 base, V lost 1 base, and 4 bases had no gene match.

The chain recombines TRBV4-2 with TRBJ2-2; TRBD1 matches 10 bases. The CDR3 has 17 amino acids. Trimming at V came to 4 bases and at J to 7 bases, leaving 12 bases not matched to a gene. Germline values: CDR1 LGHNA, CDR2 YNFKEQ. The CDR3 loop reads CASSLRDRGTRGGELFF. The CDR3 bases are TGTGCCAGCAGCCTCCGGGACAGGGGCACGAGGGGCGGGGAGCTGTTTTTT.

This clonotype was observed a few times. J is TRBJ1-5 and V is TRBV5-5, with TRBD1 as a possible D gene (6 bases). The CDR3 consists of 15 residues. Germline lookup yields CDR1 SGHKS and CDR2 YYEKEE (reference sequence). V lost 2 bases and J 3 bases, leaving 12 bases between the germline ends. CDR3 protein: CASSFTGGNNQPQHF. CDR3 bases: TGTGCCAGCAGCTTTACCGGGGGCAACAATCAGCCCCAGCATTTT.

The chain combines TRBV25-1 with TRBJ1-1; D is perhaps TRBD1 (5 bases). Trimming pared 3 bases from V and 4 bases from J, leaving 12 bases between. The CDR3 is made up of 14 amino acids. The V gene's germline CDR1 is MGHDK and CDR2 SYGVNS. For the CDR3, the DNA is TGTGCCAGCAGTGAGCCCGCAGGGACCACTGAAGCTTTCTTT. This translates into CASSEPAGTTEAFF.

This chain uses TRBV7-2 with TRBJ1-6; 9 bases map to TRBD1. CDR1 is SGHTA and CDR2 is FQGNSA in the germline V gene. The CDR3 has 15 residues. V was pared by 6 bases and J by 9 bases, with 9 bases of the junction left unmatched. The CDR3 DNA is TGTGCCAGCAGTAGAACCGGGACAGGGCTTTCACCCCTCCACTTT. This sequence encodes CASSRTGTGLSPLHF.

The chain combines TRBV20-1 with TRBJ2-3; D call uncertain. CDR1 and CDR2 (germline): DFQATT, SNEGSKA (reference sequence). V lost 0 bases and J 11 bases, leaving 9 bases between the germline ends. CDR3 length equals 11 residues. CDR3 loop: CSARESRVQYF. In DNA, the CDR3 is TGCAGTGCTAGAGAGTCCCGGGTGCAGTATTTT.

The chain carries TRBV20-1 and TRBJ1-1; D remains ambiguous. Trimming stripped 6 bases from V and 4 bases from J, with 12 bases between. Germline values: CDR1 DFQATT, CDR2 SNEGSKA (reference sequence). This CDR3 is 12 amino acids long. CDR3 amino acids: CSAPPGPTEAFF. DNA for the CDR3: TGCAGTGCACCCCCGGGTCCCACTGAAGCTTTCTTT.

A few counts support this clonotype. The CDR3 region is CASSLALGQINYGYTF. CDR3 DNA: TGTGCCAGCAGCTTAGCGTTAGGACAGATAAACTATGGCTACACCTTC. The chain combines TRBV7-2 with TRBJ1-2; D may be TRBD1 (6 bases). V was trimmed by 0 bases and J by 2 bases, leaving 13 bases between them. This CDR3 has 16 residues. Per the germline V gene, CDR1 is SGHTA and CDR2 is FQGNSA.

J is TRBJ1-6 and V is TRBV20-1, with TRBD1 as a possible D gene (5 bases). The germline CDR1 and CDR2 sequences are DFQATT and SNEGSKA (reference sequence). CDR3 length: 14 residues. V was clipped by 5 bases and J by 3 bases, with 11 bases between them. CDR3 sequence reads: CSAGRQIYNSPLHF. The CDR3 DNA reads TGCAGTGCTGGACGACAGATCTATAATTCACCCCTCCACTTT.

This clonotype was observed a handful of times. The CDR3 nucleotides are TGTGCCAGCAGCCGCGAGTACGTGAACACTGAAGCTTTCTTT. Its translation: CASSREYVNTEAFF. The rearrangement joins TRBV7-6 to TRBJ1-1; no clear D gene. V lost 5 bases to trimming and J lost 0 bases, with 10 bases between them. Germline V lookup: CDR1 SGHVS, CDR2 FNYEAQ. The CDR3 has 14 amino acids.

The V call is TRBV20-1, the J call TRBJ2-3, with D perhaps TRBD1 (6 bases). The V gene lost 5 bases and the J gene lost 7 bases, with 16 bases spanning the gap. The CDR3 contains 13 residues. Germline V gene data show CDR1 as DFQATT and CDR2 as SNEGSKA (reference sequence). The CDR3 loop is CSAGQQGFYTQYF. CDR3 nucleotides: TGCAGTGCTGGACAACAGGGCTTCTATACGCAGTATTTT.

This clonotype was observed many times. The chain couples TRBV20-1 to TRBJ1-2, with 7 bases that match TRBD1. The V and J ends lost 6 bases and 5 bases, in that order; junction bases with no gene match: 6. CDR1 is DFQATT, CDR2 SNEGSKA, per germline (reference sequence). CDR3 length equals 12 residues. The CDR3 protein is CSARQGVYGYTF. CDR3 sequence (DNA): TGCAGTGCCCGGCAGGGGGTGTATGGCTACACCTTC.

A few counts support this clonotype. One base away lies a much larger clone, so this may be a sequencing read error. The chain employs TRBV20-1 and TRBJ1-1, with D possibly TRBD1 on 5 matching bases. CDR1 and CDR2 from the germline V gene are DFQATT and SNEGSKA (reference sequence). The CDR3 runs to 12 residues. The V gene lost 0 bases and the J gene lost 3 bases, with 5 bases spanning the gap. The CDR3 coding sequence is TGCAGTGCTAGAGAGGGGCACACTGAAGCTTTCTTT. Protein product: CSAREGHTEAFF.